Each of the 10 T cell receptor beta chains below was sequenced from the same sample in a study of response to subunit inactivated influenza vaccine. TCRdb ran MiXCR on the RT-PCR reads and lists one entry per CDR3 protein. Of about 540,000 distinct CDR3 sequences in the sample, approximately 22% were seen once. In addition, the sample was reused for a study of T cells expressing NK-cell markers. Per that study: A 5'RACE template switching approach incorporating UMIs was used to make TCR beta cDNA.

The specimen comprised CD4+ T cells sorted from PBMCs, sampled 11 to 12 days after vaccination. The receptors here all came from a man aged 45-65 years who received an inactivated influenza vaccine.

A few counts support this clonotype. The rearrangement joins TRBV28 to TRBJ2-7, with a weak D call TRBD1 (5 bases). The germline CDR1 and CDR2 sequences are MDHEN and SYDVKM. The CDR3 consists of 16 residues. V lost 10 bases and J lost 7, with 29 bases in between. CDR3 sequence: CATIQGPGLAGGEQYF. For the CDR3, the DNA is TGTGCCACCATCCAGGGTCCAGGGCTCGCCGGCGGAGAGCAGTACTTC. Full variable domain (outside the CDR3, taken from reference TRBV28 and TRBJ2-7): DVKVTQSSRYLVKRTGEKVFLECVQDMDHENMFWYRQDPGLGLRLIYFSYDVKMKEKGDIPEGYSVSREKKERFSLILESASTNQTSMYLCATIQGPGLAGGEQYFGPGTRLTVT.

The chain is built from TRBV28 and TRBJ1-1; D gene uncertain. Germline CDR1 and CDR2: MDHEN and SYDVKM. The CDR3 is made up of 14 amino acids. Trimming left V 6 bases short and J 0 bases short, with 11 bases between. The CDR3 loop reads CASRPRQLNTEAFF. The CDR3 nucleotides are TGTGCCAGCAGGCCCAGACAACTGAACACTGAAGCTTTCTTT.

This clonotype was seen a handful of times. The rearrangement joins TRBV4-1 to TRBJ1-6; TRBD1 is a possible D gene (6 bases). The germline gives CDR1 MGHRA, CDR2 YSYEKL. The CDR3 sequence is 16 residues long. V lost 0 bases and J lost 8, with 14 bases in between. In DNA form, the CDR3 reads TGCGCCAGCAGCCAAGAGAAAGGGGGGGCACATTCACCCCTCCACTTT. Translation: CASSQEKGGAHSPLHF.

The chain recombines TRBV7-3 with TRBJ1-1; D is perhaps TRBD1 (5 bases). Germline CDR1 SGHTA, CDR2 FQGTGA. CDR3 length: 15 amino acids. The germline V and J ends were trimmed by 3 bases and 4 bases, with 15 bases remaining between them. For the CDR3, the DNA is TGTGCCAGCAGCTTGGCCCCCACGGGGGGCACTGAAGCTTTCTTT. It yields the protein CASSLAPTGGTEAFF.

This clonotype has a count of ten or more. This chain uses TRBV7-2 with TRBJ2-1; 9 nucleotides match TRBD2. The CDR3 spans 15 residues. With V trimmed by 1 base and J by 12 bases, 10 bases remained unmatched. In germline, CDR1 is SGHTA, CDR2 FQGNSA. The CDR3 coding sequence is TGTGCCAGCAGCTTAGACGCGGCGGGAGGGCGATGGCAGTTCTTC. As protein: CASSLDAAGGRWQFF.

This clonotype was counted between two and nine times. This chain uses TRBV7-2 with TRBJ1-5; D gene ambiguous. The CDR3 extends over 13 amino acids. CDR1 and CDR2 (germline): SGHTA, FQGNSA. The ends were cut back, 4 bases at V and 7 bases at J, with 11 bases in the middle. CDR3 DNA: TGTGCCAGCAGCTGGGCGGTGGACCAGCCCCAGCATTTT. Protein sequence: CASSWAVDQPQHF. Variable domain in full (rest from reference TRBV7-2 and TRBJ1-5): GAGVSQSPSNKVTEKGKDVELRCDPISGHTALYWYRQSLGQGLEFLIYFQGNSAPDKSGLPSDRFSAERTGGSVSTLTIQRTQQEDSAVYLCASSWAVDQPQHFGDGTRLSIL.

This clonotype was seen a handful of times. The CDR3 protein is CASSSLTGGWEQFF. CDR3 coding DNA: TGCGCCAGCAGCTCCTTAACGGGAGGGTGGGAGCAGTTCTTC. This sequence joins TRBV5-1 and TRBJ2-1; TRBD2 aligns across 8 bases. The germline V gene encodes CDR1 SGHRS and CDR2 YFSETQ. The CDR3 covers 14 residues. Trimming removed 3 bases from V and 10 bases from J; junction bases left unmatched: 9.

V usage is TRBV20-1 and J usage is TRBJ2-7; D is possibly TRBD1 (6 bases). The CDR3 has 11 residues. Looked up from germline, CDR1 is DFQATT and CDR2 is SNEGSKA (reference sequence). V dropped 3 bases and J dropped 9 bases, with 12 bases sitting between them. The CDR3 sequence: CSARVRGWQYF. CDR3 coding DNA: TGCAGTGCTAGGGTCAGGGGCTGGCAGTACTTC.

V usage is TRBV4-2 and J usage is TRBJ2-1; 7 bases are a match to TRBD2. CDR1 and CDR2 from the germline V gene are LGHNA and YNFKEQ. This CDR3 has 18 residues. The J segment lost 5 bases and the V segment lost 0 bases, leaving 13 bases of the junction unmatched. The CDR3 nucleotides are TGTGCCAGCAGCCAAGAGTTTGGGGCGGGGCTAGCGGACAATGAGCAGTTCTTC. Its protein is CASSQEFGAGLADNEQFF.

The rearrangement uses TRBV3-1 and TRBJ2-7, with D possibly matching TRBD1 (7 bases). CDR1 is LGHDT, CDR2 YNNKEL, per germline (reference sequence). The CDR3 has 15 amino acids. V was pared by 1 base and J by 10 bases, with 20 bases between. This CDR3 reads CASSQVGGRGSPQYF. CDR3 nucleotides: TGTGCCAGCAGCCAAGTGGGGGGCAGGGGGTCTCCTCAGTACTTC.